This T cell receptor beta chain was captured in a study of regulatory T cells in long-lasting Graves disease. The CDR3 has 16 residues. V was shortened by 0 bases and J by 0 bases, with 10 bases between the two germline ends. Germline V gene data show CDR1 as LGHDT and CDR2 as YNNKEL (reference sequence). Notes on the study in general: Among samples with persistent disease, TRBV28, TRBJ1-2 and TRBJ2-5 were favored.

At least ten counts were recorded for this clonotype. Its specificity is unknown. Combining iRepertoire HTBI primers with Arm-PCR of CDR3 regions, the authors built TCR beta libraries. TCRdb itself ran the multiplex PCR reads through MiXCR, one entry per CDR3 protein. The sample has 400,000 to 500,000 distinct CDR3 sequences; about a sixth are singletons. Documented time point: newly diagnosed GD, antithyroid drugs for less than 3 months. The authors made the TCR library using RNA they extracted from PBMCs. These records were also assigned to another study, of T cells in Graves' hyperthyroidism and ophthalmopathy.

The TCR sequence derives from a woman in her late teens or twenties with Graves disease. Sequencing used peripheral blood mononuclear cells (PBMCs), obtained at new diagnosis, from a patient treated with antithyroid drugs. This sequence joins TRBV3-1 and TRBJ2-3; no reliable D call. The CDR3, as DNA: TGTGCCAGCAGCCAAGATATCGCAGCGAGCACAGATACGCAGTATTTT. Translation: CASSQDIAASTDTQYF.